One TCR beta chain is described in this entry. Its target is not known. The data derive from a study of CD8 T cells in ankylosing spondylitis. Overall study findings and caveats: Ankylosing spondylitis blood appeared to carry a characteristic TCR beta motif of several highly homologous variants. Disease-linked clones proved CD8+ and comparatively uncommon in peripheral blood. Clones linked to disease were reported to show significant enrichment in matched ankylosing spondylitis synovial fluid.

CDR1 and CDR2 (germline): SGHTA, FQGNSA. The CDR3 is made up of 13 amino acids. The V gene lost 6 bases and the J gene lost 6 bases, with 14 bases spanning the gap. MiXCR was run by TCRdb on the 5' RACE reads, yielding one entry per CDR3 protein. Of 180,000 or so distinct CDR3 sequences listed, 11% are singletons. The receptor's source is a male donor with ankylosing spondylitis or in good health (not recorded which). Sequencing was done on a sample of blood, either unsorted or a sorted T cell fraction (not recorded which). This chain connects TRBV7-2 to TRBJ1-2, with D possibly being TRBD1 (6 bases). The CDR3 sequence is CASSKPRQDGYTF. The CDR3 bases are TGTGCCAGCAGTAAACCCCGACAGGATGGCTACACCTTC.